This is a list of T cell receptor beta chains from one sample in a study of early T cells in non-severe SARS-CoV-2 infection. In TCRdb, the 5' RACE reads were re-called with MiXCR into one record per CDR3 protein. Altogether tens of thousands of distinct CDR3 sequences are present, 5.6% being singletons, with the ten largest covering under 6%. What was sequenced was whole blood. Receptor source: an adult who was a healthcare worker with PCR-confirmed SARS-CoV-2 infection or an uninfected control (not recorded which). The CDR3 runs from the conserved cysteine through the conserved F or W. The order of the fields is J gene, clone size, V gene, D gene, CDR3 protein, CDR3 DNA. The D gene is left open where the match is weak. Part of the rows lack a size; the others show once, few, many or a class for expanded clones.

TRBJ1-5,-,TRBV7-8,-,CASSLSAVGTGHQPQHF,TGTGCCAGCAGCTTATCAGCGGTTGGGACGGGGCATCAGCCCCAGCATTTT
TRBJ2-7,-,TRBV11-2,-,CASSLSSDAYEQYF,TGTGCCAGCAGCTTAAGTTCCGACGCCTACGAGCAGTACTTC
TRBJ1-1,many,TRBV18,-,CASSPDRMKNTEAFF,TGTGCCAGCTCACCAGACAGGATGAAGAACACTGAAGCTTTCTTT
TRBJ1-1,few,TRBV7-3,TRBD1,CASSSDRDTEAFF,TGTGCCAGCAGCTCGGACAGGGACACTGAAGCTTTCTTT
TRBJ2-1,many,TRBV24-1,TRBD2,CATSDPSGGSSNEQFF,TGTGCCACCAGTGACCCGAGCGGGGGGTCTTCCAATGAGCAGTTCTTC
TRBJ2-1,-,TRBV6-2/TRBV6-3,-,CASSHQIEQFF,TGTGCCAGCAGCCACCAGATCGAGCAGTTCTTC
TRBJ2-5,few,TRBV9,TRBD2,CASSVGTSVETQYF,TGTGCCAGCAGCGTTGGGACTAGCGTAGAGACCCAGTACTTC
TRBJ1-2,many,TRBV7-2,-,CASSLAGKGGGYTF,TGTGCCAGCAGCTTAGCGGGGAAGGGTGGCGGCTACACCTTC
TRBJ2-3,many,TRBV11-2,-,CASSPGSGDTQYF,TGTGCCAGCAGCCCAGGGTCCGGAGATACGCAGTATTTT
TRBJ2-2,-,TRBV20-1,TRBD2,CCGLASNTGELFF,TGCTGTGGACTAGCGAGTAACACCGGGGAGCTGTTTTTT
TRBJ1-1,many,TRBV9,-,CASSVDGHKNTEAFF,TGTGCCAGCAGCGTAGATGGACACAAGAACACTGAAGCTTTCTTT
TRBJ1-5,many,TRBV18,-,CASSAGDGRQPQHF,TGTGCCAGCAGTGCAGGGGATGGGAGACAGCCCCAGCATTTT
TRBJ2-1,many,TRBV29-1,TRBD2,CSVRSASGKYNEQFF,TGCAGCGTCAGGTCGGCTAGCGGGAAGTACAATGAGCAGTTCTTC
TRBJ1-2,-,TRBV6-5,-,CASSLFAAAYGYTF,TGTGCCAGCAGTTTATTTGCAGCCGCCTATGGCTACACCTTC
TRBJ2-5,few,TRBV6-2/TRBV6-3,TRBD2,CASSPGRGEYF,TGTGCCAGCAGCCCCGGGAGGGGAGAGTACTTC
TRBJ1-2,many,TRBV12-3/TRBV12-4,-,CASSLVASDGYTF,TGTGCCAGCAGTTTAGTGGCATCGGATGGCTACACCTTC
TRBJ1-1,many,TRBV5-1,TRBD1,CASSLDRGQTEAFF,TGCGCCAGCAGCTTGGACAGGGGGCAGACTGAAGCTTTCTTT
TRBJ2-3,many,TRBV7-2,-,CASSLAGIAPDTQYF,TGTGCCAGCAGCTTAGCGGGAATAGCCCCAGATACGCAGTATTTT
TRBJ2-7,many,TRBV7-9,-,CASSSGRESLYEQYF,TGTGCCAGCAGTTCTGGCAGGGAGTCCCTCTACGAGCAGTACTTC
TRBJ2-3,-,TRBV12-3/TRBV12-4,TRBD2,CASSPRGSGRTDTQYF,TGTGCCAGCAGCCCTCGGGGTAGCGGGCGCACAGATACGCAGTATTTT
TRBJ1-2,medium-sized,TRBV18,-,CASSPLPGENYGYTF,TGTGCCAGCTCACCTCTCCCGGGGGAAAACTATGGCTACACCTTC
TRBJ2-1,few,TRBV6-1,TRBD2,CASSEISGGPHEQFF,TGTGCCAGCAGTGAAATTAGCGGGGGGCCACATGAGCAGTTCTTC
TRBJ1-6,many,TRBV28,TRBD1,CASRRTGGESPLHF,TGTGCCAGCAGACGGACAGGGGGTGAATCACCCCTCCACTTT
TRBJ2-3,few,TRBV19,-,CASGGPQYF,TGTGCCAGTGGGGGGCCGCAGTATTTT
TRBJ1-6,many,TRBV13,TRBD1,CASSLGQWLDSPLHF,TGTGCCAGCAGCTTGGGACAGTGGTTGGATTCACCCCTCCACTTT
TRBJ1-2,many,TRBV7-9,TRBD1,CASSRDREEHGYTF,TGTGCCAGCAGCCGGGACAGGGAAGAACATGGCTACACCTTC
TRBJ2-3,few,TRBV9,-,CASSGGGYSRLSQYF,TGTGCCAGCAGTGGGGGAGGCTATTCGAGGCTTTCGCAGTATTTT